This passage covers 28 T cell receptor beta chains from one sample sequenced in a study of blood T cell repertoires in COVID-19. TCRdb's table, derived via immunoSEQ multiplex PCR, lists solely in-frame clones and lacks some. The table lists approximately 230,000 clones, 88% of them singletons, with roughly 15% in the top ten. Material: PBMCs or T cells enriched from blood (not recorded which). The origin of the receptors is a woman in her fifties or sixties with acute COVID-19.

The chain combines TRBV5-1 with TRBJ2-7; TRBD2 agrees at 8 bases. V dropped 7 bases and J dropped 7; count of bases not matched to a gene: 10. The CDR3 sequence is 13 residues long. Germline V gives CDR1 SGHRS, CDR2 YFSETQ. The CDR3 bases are TGCGCCAGCGGGGGTCCGGGAGGGCTGGAGCAGTACTTC. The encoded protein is CASGGPGGLEQYF. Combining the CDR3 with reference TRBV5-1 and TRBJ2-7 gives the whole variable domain KAGVTQTPRYLIKTRGQQVTLSCSPISGHRSVSWYQQTPGQGLQFLFEYFSETQRNKGNFPGRFSGRQFSNSRSEMNVSTLELGDSALYLCASGGPGGLEQYFGPGTRLTVT.

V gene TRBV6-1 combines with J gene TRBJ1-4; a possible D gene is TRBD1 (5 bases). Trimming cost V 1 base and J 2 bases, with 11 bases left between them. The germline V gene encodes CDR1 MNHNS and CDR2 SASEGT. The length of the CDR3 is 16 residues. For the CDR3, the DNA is TGTGCCAGCAGTGAAGGTTGGGGGGTTACTAATGAAAAACTGTTTTTT. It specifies CASSEGWGVTNEKLFF.

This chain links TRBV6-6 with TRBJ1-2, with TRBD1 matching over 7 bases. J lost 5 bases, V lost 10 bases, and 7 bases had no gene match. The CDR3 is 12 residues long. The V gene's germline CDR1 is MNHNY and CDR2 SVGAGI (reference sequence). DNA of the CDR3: TGTGCCACTACAGGGGCCGGGTATGGCTACACCTTC. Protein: CATTGAGYGYTF.

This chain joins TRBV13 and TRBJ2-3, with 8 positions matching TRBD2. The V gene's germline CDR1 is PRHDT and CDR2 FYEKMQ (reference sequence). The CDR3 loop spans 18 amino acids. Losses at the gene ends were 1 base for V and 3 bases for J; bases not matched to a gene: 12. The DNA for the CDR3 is TGTGCCAGCAGCTTAGTGCTCACTAGCGGAGGGGGGACAGATACGCAGTATTTT. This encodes CASSLVLTSGGGTDTQYF.

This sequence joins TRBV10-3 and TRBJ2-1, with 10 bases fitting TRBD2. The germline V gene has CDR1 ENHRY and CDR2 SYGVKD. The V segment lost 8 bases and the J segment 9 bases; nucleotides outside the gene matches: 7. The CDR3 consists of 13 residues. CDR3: CAIRPLAGVEQFF. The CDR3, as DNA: TGTGCCATCCGACCGCTAGCGGGAGTTGAGCAGTTCTTC.

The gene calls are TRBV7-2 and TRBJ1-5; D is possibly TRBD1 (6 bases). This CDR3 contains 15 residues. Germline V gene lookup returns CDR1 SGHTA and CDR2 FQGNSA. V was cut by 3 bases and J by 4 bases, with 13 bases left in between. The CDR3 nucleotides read TGTGCCAGCAGCTTCAGCACAGGGTGGAATCAGCCCCAGCATTTT. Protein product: CASSFSTGWNQPQHF.

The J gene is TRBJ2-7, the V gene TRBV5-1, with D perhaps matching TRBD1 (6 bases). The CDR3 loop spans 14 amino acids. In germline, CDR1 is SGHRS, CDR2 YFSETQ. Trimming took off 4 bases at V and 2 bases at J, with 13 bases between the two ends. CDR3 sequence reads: CASSPFDRTYEQYF. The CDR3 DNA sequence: TGCGCCAGCAGCCCCTTTGACAGGACCTACGAGCAGTACTTC.

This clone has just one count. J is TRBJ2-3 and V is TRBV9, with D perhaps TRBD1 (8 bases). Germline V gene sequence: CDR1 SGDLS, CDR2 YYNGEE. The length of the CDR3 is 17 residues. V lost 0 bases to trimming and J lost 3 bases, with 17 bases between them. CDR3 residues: CASSVGALQGGTDTQYF. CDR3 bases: TGTGCCAGCAGCGTAGGAGCCCTACAGGGGGGGACAGATACGCAGTATTTT.

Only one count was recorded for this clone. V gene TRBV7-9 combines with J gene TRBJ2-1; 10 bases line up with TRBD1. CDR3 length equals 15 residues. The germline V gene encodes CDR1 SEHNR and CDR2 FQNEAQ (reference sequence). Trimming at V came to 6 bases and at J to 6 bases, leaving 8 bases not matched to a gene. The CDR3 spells CASSLRDRGVNEQFF. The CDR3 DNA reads TGTGCCAGCAGTTTACGGGACAGGGGTGTCAATGAGCAGTTCTTC.

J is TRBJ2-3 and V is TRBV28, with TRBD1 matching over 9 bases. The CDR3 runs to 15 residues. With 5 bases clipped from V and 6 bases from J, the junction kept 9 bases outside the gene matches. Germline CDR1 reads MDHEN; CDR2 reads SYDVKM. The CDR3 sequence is CASSDRGQGRDTQYF. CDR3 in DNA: TGTGCCAGCAGTGATAGGGGACAGGGTAGGGATACGCAGTATTTT.

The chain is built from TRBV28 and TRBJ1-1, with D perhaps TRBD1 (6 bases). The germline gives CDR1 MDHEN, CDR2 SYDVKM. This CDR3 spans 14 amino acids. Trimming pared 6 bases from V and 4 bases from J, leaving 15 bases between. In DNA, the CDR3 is TGTGCCAGCAGAGGGGGGGGGCTTGGCACTGAAGCTTTCTTT. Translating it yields CASRGGGLGTEAFF.

Written as DNA, the CDR3 is TGTGCCAGTTCGGACAGGGGGGGACTTGAAGCTTTCTTT. It encodes CASSDRGGLEAFF. The V call is TRBV19, the J call TRBJ1-1; 10 bases map to TRBD1. With V trimmed by 8 bases and J by 7 bases, 7 bases remained unmatched. In germline, CDR1 is LNHDA, CDR2 SQIVND (reference sequence). The CDR3 runs 13 residues. Combining the CDR3 with reference TRBV19 and TRBJ1-1 gives the whole variable domain DGGITQSPKYLFRKEGQNVTLSCEQNLNHDAMYWYRQDPGQGLRLIYYSQIVNDFQKGDIAEGYSVSREKKESFPLTVTSAQKNPTAFYLCASSDRGGLEAFFGQGTRLTVV.

The CDR3, as DNA: TGTGCCAGCAGTTTGGACGGGACACTGAACACCGGGGAGCTGTTTTTT. This encodes CASSLDGTLNTGELFF. The J gene is TRBJ2-2, the V gene TRBV27, with D maybe TRBD1 (6 bases). Germline-derived CDR1 and CDR2 are MNHEY and SMNVEV (reference sequence). The CDR3 loop spans 16 amino acids. Trimming left V 3 bases short and J 1 base short, with 12 bases between.

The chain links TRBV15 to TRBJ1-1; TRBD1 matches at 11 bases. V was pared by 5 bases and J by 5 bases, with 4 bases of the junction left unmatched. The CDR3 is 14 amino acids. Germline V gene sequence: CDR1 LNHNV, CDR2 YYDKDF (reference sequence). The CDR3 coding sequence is TGTGCCACCAGCGTCTGGGACAGGGGGACTGAAGCTTTCTTT. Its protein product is CATSVWDRGTEAFF.

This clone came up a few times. The CDR3 region is CASSAQTALETQYF. The CDR3 DNA reads TGTGCCAGCAGCGCGCAGACAGCCCTAGAGACCCAGTACTTC. The V and J genes are TRBV7-8 and TRBJ2-5, with a weak D call TRBD1 (5 bases). V lost 5 bases, J lost 4 bases, and 14 bases lay in between. This CDR3 region has 14 residues. Germline CDR1 SGHVS, CDR2 FQNEAQ.

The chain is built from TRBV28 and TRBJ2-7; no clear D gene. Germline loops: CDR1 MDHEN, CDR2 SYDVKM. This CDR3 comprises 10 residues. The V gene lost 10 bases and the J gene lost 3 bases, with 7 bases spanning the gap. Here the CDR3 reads CAIGGYEQYF. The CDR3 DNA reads TGTGCCATCGGCGGCTACGAGCAGTACTTC. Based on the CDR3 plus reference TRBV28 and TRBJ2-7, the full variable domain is DVKVTQSSRYLVKRTGEKVFLECVQDMDHENMFWYRQDPGLGLRLIYFSYDVKMKEKGDIPEGYSVSREKKERFSLILESASTNQTSMYLCAIGGYEQYFGPGTRLTVT.

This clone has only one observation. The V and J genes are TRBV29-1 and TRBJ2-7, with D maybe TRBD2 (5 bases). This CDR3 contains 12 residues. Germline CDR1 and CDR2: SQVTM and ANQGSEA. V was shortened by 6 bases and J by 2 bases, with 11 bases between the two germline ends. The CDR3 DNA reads TGCAGCGTAGACGGAGGCGCCTACGAGCAGTACTTC. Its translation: CSVDGGAYEQYF.

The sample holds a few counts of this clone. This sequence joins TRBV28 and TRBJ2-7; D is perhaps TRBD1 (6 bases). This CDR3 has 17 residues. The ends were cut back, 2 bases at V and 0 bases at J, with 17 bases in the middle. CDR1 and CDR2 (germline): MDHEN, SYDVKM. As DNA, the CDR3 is TGTGCCAGCAGTTTACTCCCCGGCCAGGGGAGCTCCTACGAGCAGTACTTC. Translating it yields CASSLLPGQGSSYEQYF.

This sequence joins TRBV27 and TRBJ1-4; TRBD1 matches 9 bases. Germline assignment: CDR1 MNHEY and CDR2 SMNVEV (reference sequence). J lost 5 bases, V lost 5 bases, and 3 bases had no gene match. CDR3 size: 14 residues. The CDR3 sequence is CASSKQGANEKLFF. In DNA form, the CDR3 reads TGTGCCAGCAGTAAACAGGGGGCAAATGAAAAACTGTTTTTT.

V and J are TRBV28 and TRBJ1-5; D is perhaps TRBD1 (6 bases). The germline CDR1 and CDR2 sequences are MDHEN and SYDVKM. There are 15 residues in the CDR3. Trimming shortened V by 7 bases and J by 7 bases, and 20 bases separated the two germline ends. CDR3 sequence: CASTSPGVGGQPQHF. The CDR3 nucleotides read TGTGCCAGCACCTCACCAGGGGTCGGAGGACAGCCCCAGCATTTT.

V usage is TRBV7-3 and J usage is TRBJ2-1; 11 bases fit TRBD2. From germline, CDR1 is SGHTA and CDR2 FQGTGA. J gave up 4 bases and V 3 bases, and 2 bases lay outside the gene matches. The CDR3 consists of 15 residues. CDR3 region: CASSLGLAVYNEQFF. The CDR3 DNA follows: TGTGCCAGCAGCTTGGGACTAGCGGTATACAATGAGCAGTTCTTC.

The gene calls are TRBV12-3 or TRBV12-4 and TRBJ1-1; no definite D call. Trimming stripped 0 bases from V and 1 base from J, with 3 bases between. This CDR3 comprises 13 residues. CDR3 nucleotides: TGTGCCAGCAGTTTAGCTAGGAACACTGAAGCTTTCTTT. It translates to CASSLARNTEAFF.

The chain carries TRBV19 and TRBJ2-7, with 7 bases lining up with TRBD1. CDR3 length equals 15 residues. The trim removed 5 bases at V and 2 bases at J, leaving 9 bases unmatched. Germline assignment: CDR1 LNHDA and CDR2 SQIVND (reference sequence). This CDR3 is CASSGGDRPTYEQYF. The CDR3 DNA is TGTGCCAGTAGTGGTGGGGACAGACCAACCTACGAGCAGTACTTC.

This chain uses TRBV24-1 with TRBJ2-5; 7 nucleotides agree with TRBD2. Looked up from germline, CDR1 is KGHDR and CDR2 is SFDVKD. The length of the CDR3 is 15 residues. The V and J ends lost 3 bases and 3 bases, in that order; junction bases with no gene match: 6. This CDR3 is CATSDPRDYKETQYF. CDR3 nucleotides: TGTGCCACCAGTGATCCCCGGGACTACAAAGAGACCCAGTACTTC.

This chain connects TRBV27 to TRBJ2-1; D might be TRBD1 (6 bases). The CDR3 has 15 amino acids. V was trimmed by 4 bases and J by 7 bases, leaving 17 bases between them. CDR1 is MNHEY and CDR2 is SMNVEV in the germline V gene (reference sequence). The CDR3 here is CASSYGQLPFNEQFF. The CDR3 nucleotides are TGTGCCAGCAGTTACGGACAGCTCCCTTTTAATGAGCAGTTCTTC.

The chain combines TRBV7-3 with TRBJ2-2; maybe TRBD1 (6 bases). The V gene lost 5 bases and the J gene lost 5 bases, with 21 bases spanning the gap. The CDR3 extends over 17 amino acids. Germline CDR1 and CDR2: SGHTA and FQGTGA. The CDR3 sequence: CASSPMGHLQDTGELFF. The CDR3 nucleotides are TGTGCCAGCAGCCCCATGGGACATCTCCAGGATACCGGGGAGCTGTTTTTT.

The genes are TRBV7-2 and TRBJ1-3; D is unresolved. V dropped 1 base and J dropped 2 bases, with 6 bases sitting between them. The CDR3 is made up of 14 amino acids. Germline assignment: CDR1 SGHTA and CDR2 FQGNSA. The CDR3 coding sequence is TGTGCCAGCAGCTTAGGGGCAACTGGAAACACCATATATTTT. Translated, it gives CASSLGATGNTIYF.

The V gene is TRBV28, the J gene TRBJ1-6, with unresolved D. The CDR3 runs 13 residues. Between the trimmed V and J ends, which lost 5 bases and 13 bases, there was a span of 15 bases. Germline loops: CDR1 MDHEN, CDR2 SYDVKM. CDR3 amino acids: CASSPRSPWPLHF. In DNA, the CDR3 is TGTGCCAGCAGTCCCCGGTCCCCTTGGCCCCTCCACTTT.